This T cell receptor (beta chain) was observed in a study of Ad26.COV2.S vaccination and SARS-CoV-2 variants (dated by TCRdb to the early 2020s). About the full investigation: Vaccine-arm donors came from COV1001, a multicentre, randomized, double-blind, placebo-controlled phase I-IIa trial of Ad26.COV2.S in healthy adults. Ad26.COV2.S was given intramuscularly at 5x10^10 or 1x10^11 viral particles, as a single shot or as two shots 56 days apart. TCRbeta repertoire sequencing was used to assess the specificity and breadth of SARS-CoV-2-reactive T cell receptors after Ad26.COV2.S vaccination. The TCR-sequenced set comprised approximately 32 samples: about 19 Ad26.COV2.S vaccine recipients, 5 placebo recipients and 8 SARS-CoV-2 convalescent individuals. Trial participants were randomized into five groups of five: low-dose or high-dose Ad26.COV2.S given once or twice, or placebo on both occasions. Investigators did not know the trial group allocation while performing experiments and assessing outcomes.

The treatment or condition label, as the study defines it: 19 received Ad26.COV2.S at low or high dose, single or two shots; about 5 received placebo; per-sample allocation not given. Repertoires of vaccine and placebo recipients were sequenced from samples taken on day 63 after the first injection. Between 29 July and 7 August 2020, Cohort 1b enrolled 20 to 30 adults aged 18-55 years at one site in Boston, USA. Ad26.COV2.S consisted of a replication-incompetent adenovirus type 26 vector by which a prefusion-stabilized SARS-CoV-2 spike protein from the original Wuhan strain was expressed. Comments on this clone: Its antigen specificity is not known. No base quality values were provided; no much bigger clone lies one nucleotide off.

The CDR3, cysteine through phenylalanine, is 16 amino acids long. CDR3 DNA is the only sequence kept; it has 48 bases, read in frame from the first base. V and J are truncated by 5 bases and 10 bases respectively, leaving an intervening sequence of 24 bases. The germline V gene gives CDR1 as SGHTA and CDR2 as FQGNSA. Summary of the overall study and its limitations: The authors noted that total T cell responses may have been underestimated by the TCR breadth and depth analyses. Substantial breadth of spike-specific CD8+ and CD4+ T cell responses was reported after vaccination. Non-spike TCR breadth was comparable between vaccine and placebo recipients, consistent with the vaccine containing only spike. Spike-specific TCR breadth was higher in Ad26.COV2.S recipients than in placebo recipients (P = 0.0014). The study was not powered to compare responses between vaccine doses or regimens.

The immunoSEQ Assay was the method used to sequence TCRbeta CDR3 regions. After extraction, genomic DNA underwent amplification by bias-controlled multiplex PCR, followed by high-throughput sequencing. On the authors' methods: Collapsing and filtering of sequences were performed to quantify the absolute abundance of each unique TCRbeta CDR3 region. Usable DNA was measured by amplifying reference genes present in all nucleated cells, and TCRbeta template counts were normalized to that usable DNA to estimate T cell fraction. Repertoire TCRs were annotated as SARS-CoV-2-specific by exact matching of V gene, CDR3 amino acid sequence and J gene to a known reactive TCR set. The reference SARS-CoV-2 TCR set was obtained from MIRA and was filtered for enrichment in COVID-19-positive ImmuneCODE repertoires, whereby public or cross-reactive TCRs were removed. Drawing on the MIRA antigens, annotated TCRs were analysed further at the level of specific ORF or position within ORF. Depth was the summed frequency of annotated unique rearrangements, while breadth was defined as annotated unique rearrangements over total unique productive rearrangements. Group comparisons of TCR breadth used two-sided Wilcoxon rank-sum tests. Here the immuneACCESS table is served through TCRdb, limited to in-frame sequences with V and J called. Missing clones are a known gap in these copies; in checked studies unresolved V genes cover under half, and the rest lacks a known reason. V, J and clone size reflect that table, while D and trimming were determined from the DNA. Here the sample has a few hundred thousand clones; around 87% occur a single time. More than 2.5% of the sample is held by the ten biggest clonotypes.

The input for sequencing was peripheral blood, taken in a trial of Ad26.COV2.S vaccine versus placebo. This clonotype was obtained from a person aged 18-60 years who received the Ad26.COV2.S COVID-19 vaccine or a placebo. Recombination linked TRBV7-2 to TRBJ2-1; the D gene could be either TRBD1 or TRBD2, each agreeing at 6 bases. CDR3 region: CASSPGGGRAHREQFF. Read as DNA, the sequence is TGTGCCAGCAGCCCCGGGGGCGGGCGGGCACACCGCGAGCAGTTCTTC.